The 18 T cell receptor beta chains in this list originate from one sample, sequenced in a study of T cell responses to AZD1222 COVID-19 vaccine. Only in-frame clones appear in the TCRdb table, and some are missing; sequencing was by immunoSEQ multiplex PCR. The profile covers roughly 110,000 clones, with about 90% appearing a single time and roughly 8% taken by the ten largest. Sequences were derived from peripheral blood, sampled 28 days after the second AZD1222 dose. These TCRs come from an adult who received the AZD1222 COVID-19 vaccine.

The V gene is TRBV4-1, the J gene TRBJ2-7; D is uncertain. Germline values: CDR1 MGHRA, CDR2 YSYEKL. Trimming shortened V by 0 bases and J by 3 bases, and 0 bases separated the two germline ends. The length of the CDR3 is 11 residues. CDR3 sequence (DNA): TGCGCCAGCAGCCAAGACTACGAGCAGTACTTC. It is translated as CASSQDYEQYF.

The genes are TRBV27 and TRBJ2-2; 8 bases fit TRBD2. This CDR3 has 15 amino acids. Germline V CDR1 and CDR2: MNHEY, SMNVEV (reference sequence). J lost 7 bases, V lost 5 bases, and 9 bases had no gene match. CDR3: CASSAPGAGVGELFF. The CDR3 DNA reads as TGTGCCAGCAGTGCCCCAGGAGCGGGGGTCGGGGAGCTGTTTTTT.

V is TRBV7-3 and J is TRBJ2-1, with D perhaps TRBD2 (7 bases). This CDR3 is built from 15 residues. Trimming removed 5 bases at V and 5 bases at J, with 16 bases between. Germline V gene sequence: CDR1 SGHTA, CDR2 FQGTGA. The CDR3 coding sequence is TGTGCCAGCAGCAGGGGGGGTTCTCAAGACAATGAGCAGTTCTTC. Residues: CASSRGGSQDNEQFF.

The V and J genes are TRBV7-2 and TRBJ2-7, with TRBD1 identical over 7 bases. The CDR3 is made up of 16 amino acids. Germline lookup yields CDR1 SGHTA and CDR2 FQGNSA. With 5 bases clipped from V and 3 bases from J, the junction kept 13 bases outside the gene matches. CDR3 sequence reads: CASSPIGTDGNYEQYF. In nucleotides, the CDR3 is TGTGCCAGCAGCCCCATCGGGACAGACGGTAACTACGAGCAGTACTTC.

The V gene is TRBV7-2, the J gene TRBJ2-7; D perhaps matches TRBD2 (6 bases). CDR1 is SGHTA and CDR2 is FQGNSA in the germline V gene. V gave up 5 bases and J gave up 3 bases, with 17 bases separating them. The CDR3 runs to 15 residues. The CDR3 region has the DNA TGTGCCAGCAGCCCCCGGAGGGCGGGCGACTACGAGCAGTACTTC. Protein product: CASSPRRAGDYEQYF.

The genes are TRBV5-6 and TRBJ2-7, with a weak D call TRBD1 (6 bases). Germline CDR1 SGHDT, CDR2 YYEEEE. This CDR3 has 14 residues. V gave up 0 bases and J gave up 0 bases, with 7 bases separating them. The CDR3 spells CASSLEGVSYEQYF. CDR3 sequence (DNA): TGTGCCAGCAGCTTGGAGGGGGTCTCCTACGAGCAGTACTTC.

The genes are TRBV6-1 and TRBJ2-1; weak D call: TRBD2 (6 bases). CDR3 length equals 17 residues. The V gene lost 4 bases and the J gene lost 6 bases, with 22 bases spanning the gap. The germline V gene has CDR1 MNHNS and CDR2 SASEGT. CDR3 region: CASSGPGTPTPANEQFF. The CDR3 DNA is TGTGCCAGCAGTGGTCCCGGGACTCCAACACCGGCCAATGAGCAGTTCTTC.

V gene TRBV29-1 combines with J gene TRBJ2-3; 9 positions agree with TRBD1. The CDR3 is 13 residues long. The germline V gene encodes CDR1 SQVTM and CDR2 ANQGSEA. The trim removed 6 bases at V and 3 bases at J, leaving 4 bases unmatched. The CDR3 sequence is CSVRTGATDTQYF. CDR3 nucleotide sequence: TGCAGCGTCAGGACAGGGGCAACAGATACGCAGTATTTT.

V usage is TRBV19 and J usage is TRBJ2-7; D possibly uses TRBD1 or TRBD2 (5 bases each). The CDR3 consists of 13 residues. Trimming took 9 bases from V and 6 from J, leaving 18 bases between them. Germline V gene lookup returns CDR1 LNHDA and CDR2 SQIVND (reference sequence). The CDR3 nucleotides read TGTGCCAGCGCAGGCCTCCGAGGGGTCGAGCAGTACTTC. This sequence encodes CASAGLRGVEQYF.

V is TRBV29-1 and J is TRBJ1-2; D is undetermined. V lost 7 bases to trimming and J lost 3 bases, with 12 bases between them. CDR1 is SQVTM, CDR2 ANQGSEA, per germline. The CDR3 is made up of 12 amino acids. As DNA, the CDR3 is TGCAGCGCCTACCCCTGGGACTATGGCTACACCTTC. Translation: CSAYPWDYGYTF. The entire variable domain, with the rest obtained from reference TRBV29-1 and TRBJ1-2, is as follows: SAVISQKPSRDICQRGTSLTIQCQVDSQVTMMFWYRQQPGQSLTLIATANQGSEATYESGFVIDKFPISRPNLTFSTLTVSNMSPEDSSIYLCSAYPWDYGYTFGSGTRLTVV.

In its sample, this clone was seen a few times. The chain employs TRBV5-8 and TRBJ1-5; no definite D call. Per the germline V gene, CDR1 is SGHTS and CDR2 is YDEGEE. V dropped 4 bases and J dropped 0 bases, with 23 bases sitting between them. CDR3 size: 19 residues. DNA for the CDR3: TGTGCCAGCAGCGATACCAGAGACTCGGGAAGCTATAGCAATCAGCCCCAGCATTTT. Its protein is CASSDTRDSGSYSNQPQHF.

This clone showed up just once. V is TRBV18 and J is TRBJ1-1; D is uncertain. The CDR3 runs 13 residues. Trimming removed 2 bases at V and 5 bases at J, with 9 bases between. Germline-derived CDR1 and CDR2 are KGHSH and LQKENI. CDR3 nucleotide sequence: TGTGCCAGCTCACCAGCGGTGGGGACTGAAGCTTTCTTT. Its translation is CASSPAVGTEAFF.

J is TRBJ2-1 and V is TRBV4-1; a possible D gene is TRBD1 (5 bases). Germline CDR1 and CDR2: MGHRA and YSYEKL. V was cut by 0 bases and J by 7 bases, with 10 bases left in between. The CDR3 covers 14 residues. The CDR3 DNA reads as TGCGCCAGCAGCCAAGACAGGGTGGGTAATGAGCAGTTCTTC. Translating gives CASSQDRVGNEQFF.

The chain recombines TRBV10-3 with TRBJ1-2; D is undetermined. This CDR3 has 13 residues. Germline V gene sequence: CDR1 ENHRY, CDR2 SYGVKD. The V gene lost 4 bases and the J gene lost 3 bases, with 9 bases spanning the gap. The CDR3 DNA follows: TGTGCCATCAGTGGGTCAGAAGACTATGGCTACACCTTC. Its translation: CAISGSEDYGYTF.

The chain employs TRBV18 and TRBJ1-1; D is unresolved. Trimming cost V 4 bases and J 0 bases, with 15 bases left between them. CDR3 length: 16 amino acids. The germline CDR1 and CDR2 sequences are KGHSH and LQKENI. The CDR3 reads CASSRTMGKLNTEAFF. DNA for the CDR3: TGTGCCAGCTCACGGACCATGGGGAAGTTGAACACTGAAGCTTTCTTT.

This chain joins TRBV30 and TRBJ1-1, with TRBD1 as a possible D gene (5 bases). The germline V gene encodes CDR1 GTSNPN and CDR2 SVGIG (reference sequence). The CDR3 has 14 residues. V lost 3 bases and J lost 0, with 11 bases in between. For the CDR3, the DNA is TGTGCCTGGAGGCTGGGGCAGTTGAACACTGAAGCTTTCTTT. Translating gives CAWRLGQLNTEAFF.

This chain joins TRBV15 and TRBJ2-1; D not resolved. V was trimmed by 2 bases and J by 0 bases, leaving 17 bases between them. Germline V gene lookup returns CDR1 LNHNV and CDR2 YYDKDF (reference sequence). The CDR3 contains 18 residues. In nucleotides, the CDR3 is TGTGCCACCAGCAGAACGCAACCGGGCAGATACTCCTACAATGAGCAGTTCTTC. Amino acid sequence: CATSRTQPGRYSYNEQFF. Looking up the rest from reference TRBV15 and TRBJ2-1 gives the full variable domain: DAMVIQNPRYQVTQFGKPVTLSCSQTLNHNVMYWYQQKSSQAPKLLFHYYDKDFNNEADTPDNFQSRRPNTSFCFLDIRSPGLGDTAMYLCATSRTQPGRYSYNEQFFGPGTRLTVL.

V usage is TRBV18 and J usage is TRBJ2-5; 7 nucleotides align to TRBD1. The J segment lost 1 base and the V segment lost 5 bases, leaving 4 bases of the junction unmatched. CDR1 is KGHSH and CDR2 is LQKENI in the germline V gene. The CDR3 is made up of 14 amino acids. CDR3 DNA: TGTGCCAGCTCAGCCGGGACAGCCCAAGAGACCCAGTACTTC. The encoded protein is CASSAGTAQETQYF.